This T cell receptor beta chain comes out of a study of cytomegalovirus exposure and HLA in healthy donors. PCR used 60 Vbeta primers and 13 Jbeta primers. TCRdb keeps only in-frame clones here, not all; method: immunoSEQ multiplex PCR. Of about 130,000 clones in the sample, roughly 62% are singletons; the top ten hold around 1.6%. Study-wide results and limits: The study found most TCR sequences rare, yet found some public TCRs in many donors. A later analysis associated approximately 17,000 TCR beta sequences with HLA alleles at a 0.05 false discovery rate.

CDR3 size: 14 residues. V gave up 3 bases and J gave up 6 bases; unmatched junction bases: 7. CDR1 and CDR2 from the germline V gene are SGHNT and YYREEE (reference sequence). A remark on this clone: What it binds is unknown.

Sequencing input: PBMCs. The sequence was collected from a man aged 30 to 39 in good health and CMV-seropositive. This chain connects TRBV5-4 to TRBJ1-1; the match to TRBD1 covers 8 bases. CDR3 protein: CASSSKTGASEAFF. Written as DNA, the CDR3 is TGTGCCAGCAGCTCCAAGACAGGGGCCTCTGAAGCTTTCTTT.